The present T cell receptor beta chain was sequenced within a study of CD8+ T cells in alopecia areata. Study observations and caveats: Lesional tissue from the scalp (especially in alopecia totalis/universalis) showed higher clonality than normal scalp. Resident alphabeta T-cell populations of normal skin are likewise subject to sequencing in scalp samples.

Concerning this clone itself: The antigen remains unidentified.

cDNA reverse transcribed from extracted RNA served as the sequencing template. Repertoires were generated with immunoSEQ multiplex PCR, while TCRdb's copy carries only in-frame clones and drops some. The sample holds roughly 120,000 clones, 55% to 70% seen once. CDR3 length: 13 residues. The germline V gene has CDR1 GTSNPN and CDR2 SVGIG (reference sequence). Losses at the gene ends were 4 bases for V and 6 bases for J; bases not matched to a gene: 6. A FACSAria was used to sort CD4+ and CD8+ T cells. These cells came from PBMCs. This receptor was obtained from a human donor in good health. The sequencing input was CD4+ T cells sorted from blood. The rearrangement uses TRBV30 and TRBJ1-5; 7 nucleotides match TRBD1. The DNA of the CDR3 is TGTGCCTGGACTACAGGGGTGGGTCAGCCCCAGCATTTT. Translated: CAWTTGVGQPQHF.